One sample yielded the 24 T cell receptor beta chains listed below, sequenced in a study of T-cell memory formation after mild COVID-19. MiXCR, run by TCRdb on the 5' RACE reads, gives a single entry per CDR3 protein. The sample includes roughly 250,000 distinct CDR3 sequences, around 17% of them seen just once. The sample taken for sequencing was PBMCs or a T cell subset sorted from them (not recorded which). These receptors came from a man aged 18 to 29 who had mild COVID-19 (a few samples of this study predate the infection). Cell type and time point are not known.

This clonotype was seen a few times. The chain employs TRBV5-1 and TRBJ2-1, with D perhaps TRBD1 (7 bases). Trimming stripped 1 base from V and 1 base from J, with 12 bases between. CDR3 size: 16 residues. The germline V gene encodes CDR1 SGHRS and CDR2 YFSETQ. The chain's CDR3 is CASSLFAGGSYNEQFF. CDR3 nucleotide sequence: TGCGCCAGCAGCTTGTTCGCAGGGGGGTCCTACAATGAGCAGTTCTTC.

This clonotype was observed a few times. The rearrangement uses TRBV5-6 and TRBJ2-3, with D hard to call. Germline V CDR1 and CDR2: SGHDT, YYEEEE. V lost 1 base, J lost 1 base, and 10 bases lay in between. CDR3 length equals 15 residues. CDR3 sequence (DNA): TGTGCCAGCAGCTTGAGTTTCGCGGGCACAGATACGCAGTATTTT. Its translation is CASSLSFAGTDTQYF.

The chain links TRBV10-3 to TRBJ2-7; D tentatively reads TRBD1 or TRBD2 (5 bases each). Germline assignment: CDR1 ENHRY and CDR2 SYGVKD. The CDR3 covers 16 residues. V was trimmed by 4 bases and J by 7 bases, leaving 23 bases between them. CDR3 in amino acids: CAISGYRTDRNGEQYF. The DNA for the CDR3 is TGTGCCATCAGTGGTTACAGGACTGACCGCAATGGGGAGCAGTACTTC.

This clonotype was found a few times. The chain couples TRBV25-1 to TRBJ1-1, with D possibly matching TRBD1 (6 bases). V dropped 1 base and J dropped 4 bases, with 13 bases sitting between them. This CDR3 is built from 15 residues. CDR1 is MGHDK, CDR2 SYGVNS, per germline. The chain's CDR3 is CASSEFRGAVTEAFF. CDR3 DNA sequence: TGTGCCAGCAGTGAATTTCGGGGGGCTGTCACTGAAGCTTTCTTT.

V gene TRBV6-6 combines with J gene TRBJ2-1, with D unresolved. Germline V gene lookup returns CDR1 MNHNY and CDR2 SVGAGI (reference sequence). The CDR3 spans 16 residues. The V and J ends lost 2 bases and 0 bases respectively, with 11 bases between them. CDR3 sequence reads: CASSYGLENSYNEQFF. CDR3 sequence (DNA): TGTGCCAGCAGTTACGGCCTCGAGAACTCCTACAATGAGCAGTTCTTC.

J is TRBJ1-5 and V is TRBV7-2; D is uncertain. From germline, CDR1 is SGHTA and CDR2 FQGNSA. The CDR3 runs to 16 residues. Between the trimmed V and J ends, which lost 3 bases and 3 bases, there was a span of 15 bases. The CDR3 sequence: CASSLSGTTVNQPQHF. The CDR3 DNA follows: TGTGCCAGCAGCTTGAGTGGCACCACAGTCAATCAGCCCCAGCATTTT. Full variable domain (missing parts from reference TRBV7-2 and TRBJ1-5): GAGVSQSPSNKVTEKGKDVELRCDPISGHTALYWYRQSLGQGLEFLIYFQGNSAPDKSGLPSDRFSAERTGGSVSTLTIQRTQQEDSAVYLCASSLSGTTVNQPQHFGDGTRLSIL.

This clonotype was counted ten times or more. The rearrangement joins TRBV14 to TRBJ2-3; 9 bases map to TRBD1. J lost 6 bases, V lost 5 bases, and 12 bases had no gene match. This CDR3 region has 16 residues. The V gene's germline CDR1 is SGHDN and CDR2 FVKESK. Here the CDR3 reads CASSTVQGQGVDTQYF. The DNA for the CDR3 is TGTGCCAGCAGCACCGTCCAGGGACAGGGAGTCGATACGCAGTATTTT.

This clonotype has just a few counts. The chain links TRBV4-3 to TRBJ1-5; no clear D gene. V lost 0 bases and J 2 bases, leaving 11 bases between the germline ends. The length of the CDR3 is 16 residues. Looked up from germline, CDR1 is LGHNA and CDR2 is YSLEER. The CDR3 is CASSQDAGLGNQPQHF. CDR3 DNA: TGCGCCAGCAGCCAAGATGCGGGGTTAGGCAATCAGCCCCAGCATTTT.

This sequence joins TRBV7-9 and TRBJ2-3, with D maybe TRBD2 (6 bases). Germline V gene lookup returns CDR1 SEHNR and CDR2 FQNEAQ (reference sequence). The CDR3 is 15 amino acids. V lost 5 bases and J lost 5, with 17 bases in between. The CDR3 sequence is CASSLLAMERDTQYF. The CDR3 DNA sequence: TGTGCCAGCAGCCTCCTAGCGATGGAGAGAGATACGCAGTATTTT.

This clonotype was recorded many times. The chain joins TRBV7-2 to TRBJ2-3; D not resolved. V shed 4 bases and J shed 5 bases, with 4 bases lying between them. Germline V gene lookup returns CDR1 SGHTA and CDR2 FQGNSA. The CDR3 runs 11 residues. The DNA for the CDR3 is TGTGCCAGCAGCTCAAGAGATACGCAGTATTTT. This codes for CASSSRDTQYF.

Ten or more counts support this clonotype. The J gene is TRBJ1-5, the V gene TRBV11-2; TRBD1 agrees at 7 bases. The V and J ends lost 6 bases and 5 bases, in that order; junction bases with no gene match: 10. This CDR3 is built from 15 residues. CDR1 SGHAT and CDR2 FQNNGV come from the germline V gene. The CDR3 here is CASSSRGGQHQPQHF. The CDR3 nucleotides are TGTGCCAGCAGTTCCCGGGGGGGACAGCATCAGCCCCAGCATTTT.

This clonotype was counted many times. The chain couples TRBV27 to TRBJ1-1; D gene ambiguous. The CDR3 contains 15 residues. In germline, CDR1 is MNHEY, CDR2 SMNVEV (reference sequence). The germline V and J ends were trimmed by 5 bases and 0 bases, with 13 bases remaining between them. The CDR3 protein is CASSPTWTVNTEAFF. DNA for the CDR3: TGTGCCAGCAGTCCTACCTGGACGGTGAACACTGAAGCTTTCTTT.

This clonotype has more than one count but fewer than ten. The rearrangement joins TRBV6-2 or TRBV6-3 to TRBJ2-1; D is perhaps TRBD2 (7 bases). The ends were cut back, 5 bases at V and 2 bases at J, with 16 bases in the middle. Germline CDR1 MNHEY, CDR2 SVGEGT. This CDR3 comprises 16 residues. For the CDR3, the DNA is TGTGCCAGCAGTGTGGGGGGGCGTCCAGCCTACAATGAGCAGTTCTTC. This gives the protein CASSVGGRPAYNEQFF.

Written as DNA, the CDR3 is TGTGCCAGCAGGGGATGGGACAGGGTGTCCAAAAACATTCAGTACTTC. Its protein is CASRGWDRVSKNIQYF. This sequence joins TRBV27 and TRBJ2-4, with TRBD1 matching 9 bases. V lost 6 bases to trimming and J lost 2 bases; unmatched junction nucleotides: 8. The CDR3 is 16 residues long. Germline V lookup: CDR1 MNHEY, CDR2 SMNVEV (reference sequence).

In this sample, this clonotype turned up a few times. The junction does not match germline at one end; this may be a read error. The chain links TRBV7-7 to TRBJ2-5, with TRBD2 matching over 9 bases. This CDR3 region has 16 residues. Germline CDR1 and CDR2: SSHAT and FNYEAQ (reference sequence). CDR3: CASSLQRGDLLGAQYF. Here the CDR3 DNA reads TGTGCTAGCAGCTTACAGCGGGGGGACCTCCTAGGGGCCCAGTACTTC. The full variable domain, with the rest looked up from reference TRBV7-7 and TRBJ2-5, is GAGVSQSPRYKVTKRGQDVTLRCDPISSHATLYWYQQALGQGPEFLTYFNYEAQPDKSGLPSDRFSAERPEGSISTLTIQRTEQRDSAMYRCASSLQRGDLLGAQYFGPGTRLLVL.

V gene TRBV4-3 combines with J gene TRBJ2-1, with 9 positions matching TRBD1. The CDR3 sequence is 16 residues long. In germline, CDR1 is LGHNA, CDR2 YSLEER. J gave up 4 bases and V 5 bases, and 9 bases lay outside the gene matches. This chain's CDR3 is CASSDRRDRDYNEQFF. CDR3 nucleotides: TGCGCCAGCAGCGACAGAAGGGACAGGGATTACAATGAGCAGTTCTTC.

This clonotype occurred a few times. The CDR3 protein is CASSRDYTYEQYF. The CDR3 DNA reads TGTGCCAGCAGCCGGGACTACACCTACGAGCAGTACTTC. The rearrangement uses TRBV5-6 and TRBJ2-7; 7 bases agree with TRBD2. Germline V CDR1 and CDR2: SGHDT, YYEEEE. V shed 4 bases and J 2 bases; nucleotides not matched to a gene: 3. The CDR3 runs 13 residues.

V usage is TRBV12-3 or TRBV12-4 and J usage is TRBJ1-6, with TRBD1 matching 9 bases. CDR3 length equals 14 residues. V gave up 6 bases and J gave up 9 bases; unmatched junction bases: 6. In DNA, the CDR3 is TGTGCCAGCAGCCCGGGACAGGGCACTTCACCCCTCCACTTT. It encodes CASSPGQGTSPLHF.

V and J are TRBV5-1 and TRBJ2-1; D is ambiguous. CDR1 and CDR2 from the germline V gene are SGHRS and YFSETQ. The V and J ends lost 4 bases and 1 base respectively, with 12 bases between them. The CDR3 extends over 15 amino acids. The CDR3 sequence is CASSPSVLSYNEQFF. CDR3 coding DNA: TGCGCCAGCAGCCCCTCCGTACTTTCCTACAATGAGCAGTTCTTC.

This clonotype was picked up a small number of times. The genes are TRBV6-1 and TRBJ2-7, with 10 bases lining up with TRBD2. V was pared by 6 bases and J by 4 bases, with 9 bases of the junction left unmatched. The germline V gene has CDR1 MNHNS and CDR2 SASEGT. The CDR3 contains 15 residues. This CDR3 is CASSSSGGASYEQYF. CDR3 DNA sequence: TGTGCCAGCAGCTCCAGCGGGGGGGCTTCGTACGAGCAGTACTTC.

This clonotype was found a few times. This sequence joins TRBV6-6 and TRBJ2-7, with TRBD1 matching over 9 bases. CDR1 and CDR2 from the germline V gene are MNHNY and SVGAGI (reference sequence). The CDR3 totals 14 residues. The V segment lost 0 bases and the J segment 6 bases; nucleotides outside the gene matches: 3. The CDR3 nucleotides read TGTGCCAGCAGTTACTCCGGGACAGGGTTCGAGCAGTACTTC. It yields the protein CASSYSGTGFEQYF.

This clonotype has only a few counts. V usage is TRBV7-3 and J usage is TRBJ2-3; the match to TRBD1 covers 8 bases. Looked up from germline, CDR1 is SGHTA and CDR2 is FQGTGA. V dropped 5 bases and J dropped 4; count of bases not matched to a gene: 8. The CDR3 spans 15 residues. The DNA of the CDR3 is TGTGCCAGCAGCCACCAGGGGGCTACCTCAGATACGCAGTATTTT. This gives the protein CASSHQGATSDTQYF.

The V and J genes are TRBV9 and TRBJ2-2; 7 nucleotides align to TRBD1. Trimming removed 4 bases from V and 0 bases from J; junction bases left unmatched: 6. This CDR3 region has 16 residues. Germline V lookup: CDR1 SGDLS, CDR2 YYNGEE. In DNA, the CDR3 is TGTGCCAGCAGCACCTCAACAGGGGCGAACACCGGGGAGCTGTTTTTT. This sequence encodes CASSTSTGANTGELFF.

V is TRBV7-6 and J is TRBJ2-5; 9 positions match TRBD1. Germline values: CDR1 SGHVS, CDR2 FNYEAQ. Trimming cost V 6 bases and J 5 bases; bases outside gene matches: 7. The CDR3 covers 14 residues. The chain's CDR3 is CASSSGTGRETQYF. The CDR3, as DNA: TGTGCCAGCAGTTCAGGGACAGGGCGTGAGACCCAGTACTTC.